The source of this T cell receptor (beta chain) is a study of identical twins. Germline-derived CDR1 and CDR2 are LGHNA and YSLEER. The CDR3 has 15 residues. V dropped 1 base and J dropped 0 bases, with 8 bases sitting between them. TCRdb analysed the 5' RACE reads with MiXCR anew, one entry per CDR3 protein. The table records fewer than 650,000 distinct CDR3 sequences, approximately 9.6% of them present only once. In this sample, this clonotype turned up a few times. The data also belong to a second study, concerning yellow fever vaccine responses in identical twins.

This clonotype was sampled from a young woman in good health. Source material: PBMCs. This chain uses TRBV4-3 with TRBJ2-3; maybe TRBD2 (6 bases). CDR3 in DNA: TGCGCCAGCAGCCAAGCCGGGACTAGCACAGATACGCAGTATTTT. Its protein product is CASSQAGTSTDTQYF.